This is a list of T cell receptor beta chains from one sample in a study of blood T cell repertoires in COVID-19. Using immunoSEQ multiplex PCR, the repertoire was profiled, and TCRdb retains in-frame clones only, with some absent. The repertoire includes a few hundred thousand clones, roughly 84% of them detected once, and 3.4% sits in the top ten. Sequencing used PBMCs or T cells enriched from blood (not recorded which). These TCRs come from a man in his forties or fifties who had recovered from COVID-19. CDR3s include the opening cysteine and the closing phenylalanine or tryptophan. The D gene is left open where the match is weak.

cdr3_aa	d_call	v_call	j_call
CASSVRRDRYNEQFF	TRBD1	TRBV7-2	TRBJ2-1
CASSYSLAGPTDTLYF	TRBD2	TRBV6-2/TRBV6-3	TRBJ2-3
CASSTGTHSTDTQYF	.	TRBV5-6	TRBJ2-3
CASTRRFRNGAGGVRNTIYF	.	TRBV21-1	TRBJ1-3
CASSESRRGLLHF	.	TRBV10-1	TRBJ1-6
CASSLETSSNQPQHF	.	TRBV7-2	TRBJ1-5
CASGERASGVGELFF	.	TRBV2	TRBJ2-2
CAGSGTPYNSPLHF	.	TRBV28	TRBJ1-6
CASSSLTGANEKLFF	TRBD1	TRBV5-1	TRBJ1-4
CASRLDRYSYEQYF	.	TRBV7-2	TRBJ2-7
CASSLFAGNCPTGTLVKNQPQHF	TRBD1	TRBV27	TRBJ1-5
CASSPTPLAGGRETQYF	TRBD2	TRBV3-1/TRBV3-2	TRBJ2-5
CAWSVGLAGWQETQYF	TRBD2	TRBV30	TRBJ2-5
CASSNVDRGDQPQHF	TRBD1	TRBV7-2	TRBJ1-5
CATSDAVAGEVGDTQYF	TRBD2	TRBV24-1	TRBJ2-3
CASSLPRRRPGGEQYF	.	TRBV5-8	TRBJ2-7
CASSLADYYGYTF	.	TRBV5-1	TRBJ1-2
CASSLREVFNSPLHF	.	TRBV5-1	TRBJ1-6
CSVGAGALYGYTF	.	TRBV29-1	TRBJ1-2
CASSLNTGELFF	.	TRBV9	TRBJ2-2
CASSVGGSTDTQYF	.	TRBV9	TRBJ2-3
CASTRVGGQGATAEAFF	TRBD1	TRBV7-8	TRBJ1-1
CASSRQRGPYNEQFF	TRBD2	TRBV19	TRBJ2-1
CSASWGGGRETQYF	TRBD2	TRBV20-1	TRBJ2-5
CSASGQGAEAFF	TRBD1	TRBV20-1	TRBJ1-1
CATYGQGAGELFF	TRBD1	TRBV12-3/TRBV12-4	TRBJ2-2
CAWTRGQNNQPQHF	.	TRBV30	TRBJ1-5
CASAQEGFDPLYGYTF	.	TRBV12-5	TRBJ1-2
CASSLGGGLEQYF	TRBD2	TRBV5-1	TRBJ2-7
CASTGGLTSGGELFF	TRBD2	TRBV9	TRBJ2-2
CASSLSGATNEKLFF	.	TRBV11-3	TRBJ1-4
CASSPGGGTYEQYF	TRBD2	TRBV18	TRBJ2-7
CASSRDIPNQPQHF	.	TRBV7-2	TRBJ1-5
CASTPSGGKEYF	TRBD2	TRBV6-5	TRBJ2-7
CASSQVGGVYGYTF	.	TRBV3-1/TRBV3-2	TRBJ1-2
CASSWPTTGELFF	.	TRBV5-1	TRBJ2-2
CASSEWGYQPQHF	.	TRBV6-1	TRBJ1-5
CASSLVAASRDTQYF	.	TRBV7-2	TRBJ2-3
CASSKTNYGYTF	.	TRBV12-3/TRBV12-4	TRBJ1-2
CASSAPGETQYF	.	TRBV3-1/TRBV3-2	TRBJ2-5
CASSANGVSTEAFF	.	TRBV19	TRBJ1-1
CASSLTGTGSSPLHF	TRBD1	TRBV7-3	TRBJ1-6
CASSSGAGGYTDTQYF	TRBD2	TRBV7-6	TRBJ2-3
CASGLVFQGANDEQFF	TRBD1	TRBV12-5	TRBJ2-1
CASSIFPFADTQYF	.	TRBV19	TRBJ2-3
CASSPAQTSGNTIYF	.	TRBV18	TRBJ1-3
CATSRVNSLNTEAFF	.	TRBV15	TRBJ1-1
CASSLAGGPLHF	.	TRBV12-3/TRBV12-4	TRBJ1-6
CASSSVTGRVDEQYF	.	TRBV5-1	TRBJ2-7
CASSQVQGGGAFF	.	TRBV14	TRBJ1-1
CASSLRGELFF	.	TRBV13	TRBJ2-2
CASSLLTGGLYEQYF	TRBD1	TRBV3-1/TRBV3-2	TRBJ2-7
CASSPSLGQRNSPLHF	TRBD1	TRBV19	TRBJ1-6
CASSLARGAGDTEAFF	.	TRBV5-1	TRBJ1-1
CASGLEVGHEQYF	.	TRBV12-5	TRBJ2-7
CASSFPGRGGTGELFF	TRBD2	TRBV19	TRBJ2-2
CASSSVEAFF	.	TRBV7-9	TRBJ1-1